This T cell receptor (beta chain) originates from a study of shared clonotypes between healthy human individuals. Study-level points and caveats: Of the naive CD4 clonotypes, approximately 5% were shared across four donors.

Germline CDR1 MNHEY, CDR2 SVGAGI. This CDR3 has 12 amino acids. Between the trimmed V and J ends, which lost 5 bases and 12 bases, there was a span of 15 bases. The assay was immunoSEQ multiplex PCR, and TCRdb's table has in-frame clones only and misses some. The profile shows about 2.3 million clones, roughly 90% of them singletons. Concerning this clone: Its antigen is not known.

This sequence joins TRBV6-5 and TRBJ2-3, with D unresolved. The sequence was obtained from a young man in good health. Some clones in this sample may be carry-over from other donors' samples. The source material was naive CD4+ T cells from PBMCs. The subset here: CD45RA+ positively selected. This CDR3 is CASSPGRTLQYF. In DNA form, the CDR3 reads TGTGCCAGCAGTCCGGGTCGCACTCTACAGTATTTT.